The 21 T cell receptor beta chains below come from one sample, sequenced in a study of T cells in Graves' hyperthyroidism and ophthalmopathy. Using RNA transcripts as the source, TCR beta CDR3 regions were amplified. With the HTBI primer set, the TCR CDR3 went through a first round of RT-PCR. TCRdb used MiXCR to reprocess the multiplex PCR reads, holding one entry per CDR3 protein. The sample yields approximately 600,000 distinct CDR3 sequences, around 13% seen once. The sequenced sample consisted of blood. The receptors originated from a woman aged 25-40 years with Graves' hyperthyroidism that later progressed to Graves' ophthalmopathy.

This clonotype was counted ten times or more. The J gene is TRBJ2-2, the V gene TRBV3-1; 12 bases map to TRBD2. With V trimmed by 6 bases and J by 7 bases, 12 bases remained unmatched. Germline V gene sequence: CDR1 LGHDT, CDR2 YNNKEL (reference sequence). This CDR3 is 17 amino acids long. CDR3 in amino acids: CASSFPRLAGVVGELFF. In DNA, the CDR3 is TGTGCCAGCAGTTTCCCCCGACTAGCGGGAGTGGTCGGGGAGCTGTTTTTT.

The CDR3 protein is CASSQDYASGTYNEQFF. The CDR3 nucleotides are TGTGCCAGCAGCCAAGATTACGCTAGCGGGACGTACAATGAGCAGTTCTTC. This chain links TRBV3-1 with TRBJ2-1; 9 positions match TRBD2. CDR3 length equals 17 residues. Germline-derived CDR1 and CDR2 are LGHDT and YNNKEL (reference sequence). The V gene end was trimmed by 0 bases and the J gene end by 4 bases; junction bases not matched to a gene: 7.

This clonotype was counted at least ten times. J is TRBJ1-1 and V is TRBV20-1; D ambiguous. This CDR3 is 12 amino acids long. The germline V gene has CDR1 DFQATT and CDR2 SNEGSKA (reference sequence). Between the trimmed V and J ends, which lost 8 bases and 1 base, there was a span of 11 bases. CDR3 sequence (DNA): TGCAGTACCCCACCGGGGAACACTGAAGCTTTCTTT. It translates to CSTPPGNTEAFF.

CDR3 amino acids: CASSLDTGHNEKLFF. In nucleotides, the CDR3 is TGTGCCAGCAGCTTAGATACAGGGCATAATGAAAAACTGTTTTTT. This chain joins TRBV7-9 and TRBJ1-4; D possibly corresponds to TRBD1 (6 bases). Germline CDR1 SEHNR, CDR2 FQNEAQ (reference sequence). The CDR3 length is 15 residues. The ends were cut back, 1 base at V and 4 bases at J, with 10 bases in the middle.

This clonotype was detected ten times or more. V and J are TRBV6-2 or TRBV6-3 and TRBJ2-5, with TRBD2 as a possible D gene (5 bases). The CDR3 extends over 12 amino acids. The germline V gene has CDR1 MNHEY and CDR2 SVGEGT. V lost 6 bases and J 5 bases, leaving 10 bases between the germline ends. CDR3 loop: CASRTGGETQYF. DNA for the CDR3: TGTGCCAGCAGAACGGGCGGGGAGACCCAGTACTTC.

This clonotype was seen ten or more times. The chain links TRBV30 to TRBJ1-4, with a tentative D call TRBD1 (5 bases). From germline, CDR1 is GTSNPN and CDR2 SVGIG (reference sequence). The V gene lost 2 bases and the J gene lost 8 bases, with 21 bases spanning the gap. The CDR3 has 16 residues. Here the CDR3 DNA reads TGTGCCTGGAGTCGCCCGTTAAGGCAGGAGGGGGAAAAACTGTTTTTT. This codes for CAWSRPLRQEGEKLFF. The whole variable domain, remainder taken from reference TRBV30 and TRBJ1-4, is SQTIHQWPATLVQPVGSPLSLECTVEGTSNPNLYWYRQAAGRGLQLLFYSVGIGQISSEVPQNLSASRPQDRQFILSSKKLLLSDSGFYLCAWSRPLRQEGEKLFFGSGTQLSVL.

The V gene is TRBV6-2 or TRBV6-3, the J gene TRBJ2-1; 7 bases fit TRBD1. The CDR3 runs to 17 residues. Germline assignment: CDR1 MNHEY and CDR2 SVGEGT. Losses at the gene ends were 6 bases for V and 3 bases for J; bases not matched to a gene: 14. CDR3 amino acids: CASSPYPGRGFYNEQFF. The CDR3 nucleotides read TGTGCCAGCAGCCCCTATCCCGGCAGGGGGTTCTACAATGAGCAGTTCTTC.

With respect to this clonotype: This may arise from a read error, as a much more abundant clone is one base away. V usage is TRBV29-1 and J usage is TRBJ1-2; the D is unclear. The CDR3 totals 14 residues. Germline V lookup: CDR1 SQVTM, CDR2 ANQGSEA. CDR3 in amino acids: CSVDRRGENYGYNF. The CDR3 DNA follows: TGCAGCGTTGATCGGCGGGGTGAGAACTATGGCTACAACTTC.

This clonotype was seen at least ten times. The chain links TRBV6-2 or TRBV6-3 to TRBJ1-2; possibly TRBD1 for D (5 bases). Germline CDR1 MNHEY, CDR2 SVGEGT. The V end was cut by 5 bases, the J end by 8 bases, with 24 bases between. CDR3 length: 16 amino acids. The CDR3 nucleotides are TGTGCCAGCAGTAATCCCCCTGACCTAGGGACCTACGGCTACACCTTC. Its protein is CASSNPPDLGTYGYTF.

Concerning this clonotype: A much bigger clone sits one base away, suggesting this may be a read error. V and J are TRBV6-2 or TRBV6-3 and TRBJ2-3; D tentatively reads TRBD1 or TRBD2 (5 bases each). V lost 5 bases to trimming and J lost 1 base, with 10 bases between them. Germline CDR1 is MNHEY and CDR2 is SVGEGT. The CDR3 totals 14 residues. The CDR3 is CASSMGDRTDTQYF. DNA of the CDR3: TGTGCCAGCAGTATGGGGGACCGCACAGATACGCAGTATTTT.

This chain's CDR3 is CSARIGPEPQHF. DNA for the CDR3: TGCAGTGCTAGAATTGGCCCCGAGCCCCAGCATTTT. The chain recombines TRBV20-1 with TRBJ1-5; D is ambiguous. Germline loops: CDR1 DFQATT, CDR2 SNEGSKA (reference sequence). V was clipped by 2 bases and J by 8 bases, with 10 bases between them. The CDR3 loop spans 12 amino acids.

The chain carries TRBV5-1 and TRBJ1-6, with D possibly being TRBD1 (6 bases). The germline V and J ends were trimmed by 3 bases and 8 bases, with 9 bases remaining between them. Germline loops: CDR1 SGHRS, CDR2 YFSETQ. This CDR3 is 13 amino acids long. The CDR3 spells CASSSSGDSPLHF. The CDR3 nucleotides read TGCGCCAGCAGCTCTTCAGGGGATTCACCCCTCCACTTT.

The chain recombines TRBV10-3 with TRBJ2-5; D is uncertain. Germline V gives CDR1 ENHRY, CDR2 SYGVKD. The length of the CDR3 is 13 residues. Trimming took 6 bases from V and 5 from J, leaving 13 bases between them. This CDR3 reads CAISPGDRETQYF. The CDR3, as DNA: TGTGCCATCAGCCCCGGCGACCGGGAGACCCAGTACTTC.

The rearrangement links TRBV5-5 to TRBJ1-3, with no clear D. The V end was cut by 0 bases, the J end by 2 bases, with 6 bases between. There are 14 residues in the CDR3. Germline V lookup: CDR1 SGHKS, CDR2 YYEKEE (reference sequence). CDR3 DNA: TGTGCCAGCAGCTTGGAGGTCCCTGGAAACACCATATATTTT. Amino acid sequence: CASSLEVPGNTIYF.

At least ten counts were recorded for this clonotype. CDR3 nucleotides: TGTGCCAGCAGTTTGGGGACAGGGGAGGGTCAGCCCCAGCATTTT. This codes for CASSLGTGEGQPQHF. The V and J genes are TRBV12-3 or TRBV12-4 and TRBJ1-5, with 10 bases fitting TRBD1. Unmatched junction bases numbered 5, after V lost 3 bases and J lost 6 bases. The CDR3 sequence is 15 residues long.

This clonotype was seen many times. V and J are TRBV7-2 and TRBJ1-1; D possibly corresponds to TRBD1 (5 bases). The CDR3 runs to 13 residues. CDR1 SGHTA and CDR2 FQGNSA come from the germline V gene. Trimming removed 5 bases from V and 5 bases from J, with 12 bases in between. CDR3: CASSEGWGTEAFF. CDR3 coding DNA: TGTGCCAGCAGCGAGGGGTGGGGAACTGAAGCTTTCTTT. The full variable domain, its missing parts supplied by reference TRBV7-2 and TRBJ1-1, is GAGVSQSPSNKVTEKGKDVELRCDPISGHTALYWYRQSLGQGLEFLIYFQGNSAPDKSGLPSDRFSAERTGGSVSTLTIQRTQQEDSAVYLCASSEGWGTEAFFGQGTRLTVV.

This clonotype was counted a few times. The chain is built from TRBV20-1 and TRBJ2-5; D uncertain. The V end was cut by 3 bases, the J end by 5 bases, with 13 bases between. The CDR3 runs to 13 residues. Germline V gene sequence: CDR1 DFQATT, CDR2 SNEGSKA (reference sequence). DNA for the CDR3: TGCAGTGCTAGCCAGGTTTTTTTGGAGACCCAGTACTTC. Its protein product is CSASQVFLETQYF.

With respect to this clonotype: One end of the junction varies from germline; a read error may be responsible. The chain employs TRBV12-3 or TRBV12-4 and TRBJ1-2, with a possible D match to TRBD1 (5 bases). The CDR3 has 14 residues. CDR3 sequence reads: CASSFTGPNYRYTF. The DNA for the CDR3 is TGTGCCAGCAGTTTCACGGGGCCTAACTATCGCTACACCTTC.

This chain links TRBV11-2 with TRBJ2-5; D perhaps matches TRBD1 (6 bases). Germline lookup yields CDR1 SGHAT and CDR2 FQNNGV. The length of the CDR3 is 15 residues. V was trimmed by 5 bases and J by 4 bases, leaving 17 bases between them. CDR3 DNA: TGTGCCAGCAGCCCCAGGGGTCCTGAACGAGAGACCCAGTACTTC. It codes for CASSPRGPERETQYF.

The rearrangement links TRBV9 to TRBJ2-7; possibly TRBD1 or TRBD2 for D (5 bases each). In germline, CDR1 is SGDLS, CDR2 YYNGEE. The V and J ends lost 4 bases and 1 base respectively, with 15 bases between them. The CDR3 covers 15 residues. CDR3 loop: CASSPPGTASYEQYF. CDR3 nucleotide sequence: TGTGCCAGCAGCCCCCCGGGGACGGCATCCTACGAGCAGTACTTC. The full variable domain, its missing parts supplied by reference TRBV9 and TRBJ2-7, is DSGVTQTPKHLITATGQRVTLRCSPRSGDLSVYWYQQSLDQGLQFLIQYYNGEERAKGNILERFSAQQFPDLHSELNLSSLELGDSALYFCASSPPGTASYEQYFGPGTRLTVT.

This clonotype was observed at least ten times. The gene calls are TRBV27 and TRBJ2-1, with D uncertain. CDR1 and CDR2 from the germline V gene are MNHEY and SMNVEV (reference sequence). There are 13 residues in the CDR3. Trimming removed 6 bases from V and 3 bases from J, with 9 bases in between. The CDR3 loop is CASSLGIYNEQFF. DNA of the CDR3: TGTGCCAGCAGCTTAGGCATCTACAATGAGCAGTTCTTC.